This entry describes one TCR beta chain. These data are taken from a study of blood T cell repertoires in COVID-19. About the study: T cells, B-cell-depleted T cells, or PBMCs supplied cDNA or gDNA.

The germline V gene encodes CDR1 SGHTA and CDR2 FQGNSA. V lost 3 bases and J lost 8; bases outside the gene matches: 4. This CDR3 is built from 13 residues. In the authors' methods: The assay estimated nucleated cells by amplifying reference gene primers. TCRdb's table, derived via immunoSEQ multiplex PCR, lists solely in-frame clones and lacks some. That table furnishes V, J and clone size, whereas the DNA furnished D and trimming. This sample yields under 150,000 clones, of which approximately 88% are seen a single time; about 8.1% belongs to the top ten. V usage is TRBV7-2 and J usage is TRBJ2-1, with 7 nucleotides matching TRBD2. The sequence came from a middle-aged woman with acute or convalescent COVID-19. Sequencing was carried out using peripheral blood. The CDR3 sequence is CASSFSSGDEQFF. In nucleotides, the CDR3 is TGTGCCAGCAGCTTTTCTAGCGGCGATGAGCAGTTCTTC.